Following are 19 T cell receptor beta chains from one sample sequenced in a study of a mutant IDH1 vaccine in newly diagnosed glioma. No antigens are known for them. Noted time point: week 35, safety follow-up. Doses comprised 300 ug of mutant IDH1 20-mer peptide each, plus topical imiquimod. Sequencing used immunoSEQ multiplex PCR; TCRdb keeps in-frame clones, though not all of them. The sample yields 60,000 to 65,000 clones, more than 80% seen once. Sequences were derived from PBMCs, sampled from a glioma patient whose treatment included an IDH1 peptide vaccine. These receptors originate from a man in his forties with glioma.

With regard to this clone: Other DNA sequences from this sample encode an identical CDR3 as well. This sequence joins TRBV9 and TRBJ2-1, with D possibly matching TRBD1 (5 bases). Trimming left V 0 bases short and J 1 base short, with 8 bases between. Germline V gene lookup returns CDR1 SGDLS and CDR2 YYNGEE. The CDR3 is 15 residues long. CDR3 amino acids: CASSVGQGSYNEQFF. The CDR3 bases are TGTGCCAGCAGCGTAGGGCAGGGTTCCTACAATGAGCAGTTCTTC.

The CDR3 nucleotides read TGCGCCAGCAGCCGTGCTTGGGGGCAGAGCAATCAGCCCCAGCATTTT. Amino acids: CASSRAWGQSNQPQHF. The chain combines TRBV4-3 with TRBJ1-5, with D possibly TRBD1 on 6 matching bases. The ends were cut back, 4 bases at V and 1 base at J, with 14 bases in the middle. This CDR3 is built from 16 residues. CDR1 and CDR2 from the germline V gene are LGHNA and YSLEER.

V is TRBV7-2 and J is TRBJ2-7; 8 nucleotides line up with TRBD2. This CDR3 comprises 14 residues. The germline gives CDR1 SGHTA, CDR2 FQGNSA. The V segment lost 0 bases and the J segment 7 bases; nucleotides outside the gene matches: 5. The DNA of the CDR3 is TGTGCCAGCAGCTTAGCAGCGGGAGTTCGGGAGCAGTACTTC. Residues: CASSLAAGVREQYF.

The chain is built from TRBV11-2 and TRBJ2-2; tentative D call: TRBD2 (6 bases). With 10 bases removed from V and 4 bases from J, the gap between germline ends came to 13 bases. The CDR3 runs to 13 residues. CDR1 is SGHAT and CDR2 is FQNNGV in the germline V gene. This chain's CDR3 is CAITPGGTGELFF. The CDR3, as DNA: TGTGCCATCACACCCGGGGGCACCGGGGAGCTGTTTTTT.

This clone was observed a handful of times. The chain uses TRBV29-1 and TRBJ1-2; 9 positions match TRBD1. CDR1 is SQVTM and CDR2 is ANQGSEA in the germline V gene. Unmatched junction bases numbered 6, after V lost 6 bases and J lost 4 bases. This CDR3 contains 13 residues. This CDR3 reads CSVDRTGAYGYTF. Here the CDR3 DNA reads TGCAGCGTAGATAGGACAGGGGCCTATGGCTACACCTTC.

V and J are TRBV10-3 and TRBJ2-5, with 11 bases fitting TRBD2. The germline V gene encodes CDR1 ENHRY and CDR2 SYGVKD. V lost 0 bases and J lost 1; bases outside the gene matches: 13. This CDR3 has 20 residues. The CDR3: CAISESPPTRLAGIQETQYF. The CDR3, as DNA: TGTGCCATCAGTGAGTCGCCCCCCACCAGACTAGCGGGGATCCAAGAGACCCAGTACTTC.

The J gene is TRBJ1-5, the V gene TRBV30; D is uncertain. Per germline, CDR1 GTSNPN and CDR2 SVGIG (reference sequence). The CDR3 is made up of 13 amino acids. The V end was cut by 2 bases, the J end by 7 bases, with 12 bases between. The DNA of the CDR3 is TGTGCCTGGAGTAAGAAGTCGGGACAGCCCCAGCATTTT. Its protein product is CAWSKKSGQPQHF.

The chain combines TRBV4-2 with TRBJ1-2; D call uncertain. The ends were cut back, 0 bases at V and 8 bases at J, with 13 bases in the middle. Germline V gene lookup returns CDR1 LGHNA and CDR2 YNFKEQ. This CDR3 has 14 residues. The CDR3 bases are TGTGCCAGCAGCCAAGATTGGGCGGTTGACGGCTACACCTTC. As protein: CASSQDWAVDGYTF.

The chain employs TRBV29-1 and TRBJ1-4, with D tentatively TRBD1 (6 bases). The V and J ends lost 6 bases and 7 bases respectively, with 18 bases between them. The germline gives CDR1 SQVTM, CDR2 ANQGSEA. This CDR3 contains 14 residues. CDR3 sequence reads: CSVATTGSGEKLFF. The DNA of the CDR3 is TGCAGCGTGGCCACCACAGGGTCGGGTGAAAAACTGTTTTTT.

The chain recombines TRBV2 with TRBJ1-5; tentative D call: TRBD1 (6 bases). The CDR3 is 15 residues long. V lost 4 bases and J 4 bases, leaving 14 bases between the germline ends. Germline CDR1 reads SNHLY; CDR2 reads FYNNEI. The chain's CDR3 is CASSADRLLNQPQHF. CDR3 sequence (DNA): TGTGCCAGCAGTGCCGACAGGTTATTAAATCAGCCCCAGCATTTT.

In DNA form, the CDR3 reads TGTGCCAGTAGTATAGGCGCCGTGGACGAGCAGTACTTC. It specifies CASSIGAVDEQYF. The chain joins TRBV19 to TRBJ2-7; D call uncertain. The germline V and J ends were trimmed by 1 base and 5 bases, with 9 bases remaining between them. The CDR3 is 13 residues long. Germline loops: CDR1 LNHDA, CDR2 SQIVND (reference sequence).

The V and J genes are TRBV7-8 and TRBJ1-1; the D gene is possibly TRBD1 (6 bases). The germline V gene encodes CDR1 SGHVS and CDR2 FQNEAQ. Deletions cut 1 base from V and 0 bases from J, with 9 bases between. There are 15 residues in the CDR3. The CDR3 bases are TGTGCCAGCAGCTTAGTGACAGGAGTGAACACTGAAGCTTTCTTT. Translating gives CASSLVTGVNTEAFF.

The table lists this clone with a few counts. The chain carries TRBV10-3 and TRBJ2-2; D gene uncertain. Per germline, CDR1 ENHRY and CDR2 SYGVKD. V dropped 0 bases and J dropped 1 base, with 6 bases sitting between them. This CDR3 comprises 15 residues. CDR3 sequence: CAISESRGNTGELFF. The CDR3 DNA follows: TGTGCCATCAGTGAGTCGAGAGGGAACACCGGGGAGCTGTTTTTT.

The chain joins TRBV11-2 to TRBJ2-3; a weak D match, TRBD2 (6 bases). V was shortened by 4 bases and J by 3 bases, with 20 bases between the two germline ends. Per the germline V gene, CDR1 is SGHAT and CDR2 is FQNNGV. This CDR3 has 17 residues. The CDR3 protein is CASSSPPRLVVTDTQYF. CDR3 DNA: TGTGCCAGCAGCTCACCTCCCCGACTAGTAGTGACAGATACGCAGTATTTT. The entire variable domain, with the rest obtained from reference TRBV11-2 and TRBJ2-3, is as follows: EAGVAQSPRYKIIEKRQSVAFWCNPISGHATLYWYQQILGQGPKLLIQFQNNGVVDDSQLPKDRFSAERLKGVDSTLKIQPAKLEDSAVYLCASSSPPRLVVTDTQYFGPGTRLTVL.

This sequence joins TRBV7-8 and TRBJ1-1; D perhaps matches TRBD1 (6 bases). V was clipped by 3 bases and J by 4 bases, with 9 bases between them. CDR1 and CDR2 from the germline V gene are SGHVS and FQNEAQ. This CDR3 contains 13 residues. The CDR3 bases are TGTGCCAGCAGCTTGAGCAGGGGCACTGAAGCTTTCTTT. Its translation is CASSLSRGTEAFF.

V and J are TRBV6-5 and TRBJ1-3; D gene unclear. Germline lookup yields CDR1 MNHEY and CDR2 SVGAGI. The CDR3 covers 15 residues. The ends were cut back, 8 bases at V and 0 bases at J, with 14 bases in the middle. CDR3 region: CASGSLDSSGNTIYF. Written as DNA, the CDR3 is TGTGCCAGCGGCTCGTTAGACTCCTCTGGAAACACCATATATTTT.

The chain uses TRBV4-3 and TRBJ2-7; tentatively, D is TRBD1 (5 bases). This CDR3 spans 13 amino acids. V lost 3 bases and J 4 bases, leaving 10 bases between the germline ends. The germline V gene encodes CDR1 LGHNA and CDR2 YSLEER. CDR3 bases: TGCGCCAGCAGCCAGGGTGACAGTTACGAGCAGTACTTC. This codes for CASSQGDSYEQYF.

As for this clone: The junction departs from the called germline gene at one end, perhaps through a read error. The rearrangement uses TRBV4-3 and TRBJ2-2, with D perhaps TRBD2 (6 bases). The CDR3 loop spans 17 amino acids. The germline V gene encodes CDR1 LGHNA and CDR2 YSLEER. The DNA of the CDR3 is TGCGCCAGCACCCAAAGTTTCGGGGGTTCGTACACCGGGGAGCTGTTTTTT. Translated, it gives CASTQSFGGSYTGELFF.

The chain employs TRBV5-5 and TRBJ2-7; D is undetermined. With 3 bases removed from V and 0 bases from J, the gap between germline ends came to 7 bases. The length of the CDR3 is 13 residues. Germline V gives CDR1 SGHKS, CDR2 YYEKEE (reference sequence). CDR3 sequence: CASSSIDSYEQYF. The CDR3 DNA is TGTGCCAGCAGCTCCATAGACTCCTACGAGCAGTACTTC.